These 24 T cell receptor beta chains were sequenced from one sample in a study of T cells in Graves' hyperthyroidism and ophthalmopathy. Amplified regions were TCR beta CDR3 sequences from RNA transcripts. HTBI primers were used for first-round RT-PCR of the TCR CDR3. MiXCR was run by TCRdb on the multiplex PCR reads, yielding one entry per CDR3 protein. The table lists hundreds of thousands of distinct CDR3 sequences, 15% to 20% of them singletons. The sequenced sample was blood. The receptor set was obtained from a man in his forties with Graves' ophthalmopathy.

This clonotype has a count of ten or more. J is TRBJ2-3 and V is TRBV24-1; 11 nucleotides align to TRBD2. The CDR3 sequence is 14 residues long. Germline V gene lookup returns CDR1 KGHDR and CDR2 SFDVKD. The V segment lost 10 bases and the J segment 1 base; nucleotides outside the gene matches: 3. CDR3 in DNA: TGTGCCACTGGGACTAGCGGACGCACAGATACGCAGTATTTT. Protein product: CATGTSGRTDTQYF.

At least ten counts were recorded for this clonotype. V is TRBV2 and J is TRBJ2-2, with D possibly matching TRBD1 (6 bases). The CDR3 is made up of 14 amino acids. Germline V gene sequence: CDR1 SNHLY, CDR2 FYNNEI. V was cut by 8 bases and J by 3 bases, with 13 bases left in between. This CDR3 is CASHEQGHTGELFF. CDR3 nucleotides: TGTGCCAGCCATGAGCAGGGGCACACCGGGGAGCTGTTTTTT.

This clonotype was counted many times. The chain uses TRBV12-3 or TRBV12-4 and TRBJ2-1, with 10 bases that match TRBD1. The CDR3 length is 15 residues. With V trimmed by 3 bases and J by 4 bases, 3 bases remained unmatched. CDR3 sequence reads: CASSLGDRGYNEQFF. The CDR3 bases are TGTGCCAGCAGTTTGGGGGACAGGGGTTACAATGAGCAGTTCTTC.

Here the CDR3 reads CASSQDGRATSNNEQFF. The CDR3 DNA reads as TGCGCCAGCAGCCAAGATGGTCGAGCGACTTCAAACAATGAGCAGTTCTTC. J is TRBJ2-1 and V is TRBV4-1; D is undetermined. There are 17 residues in the CDR3. The germline gives CDR1 MGHRA, CDR2 YSYEKL. Trimming removed 0 bases from V and 5 bases from J, with 17 bases in between.

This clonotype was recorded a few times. Here the CDR3 reads CSGTGDSIGAFF. CDR3 coding DNA: TGCAGTGGGACGGGAGACAGTATTGGCGCTTTCTTT. The V gene is TRBV20-1, the J gene TRBJ1-1; tentatively, D is TRBD1 (5 bases). Per germline, CDR1 DFQATT and CDR2 SNEGSKA (reference sequence). The V and J ends lost 7 bases and 11 bases respectively, with 20 bases between them. The CDR3 extends over 12 amino acids.

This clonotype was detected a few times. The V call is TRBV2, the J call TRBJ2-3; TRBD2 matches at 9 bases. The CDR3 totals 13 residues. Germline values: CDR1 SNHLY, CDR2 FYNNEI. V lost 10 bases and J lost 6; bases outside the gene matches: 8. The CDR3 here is CAIPSAGGDTQYF. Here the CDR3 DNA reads TGTGCCATCCCATCAGCGGGAGGCGATACGCAGTATTTT.

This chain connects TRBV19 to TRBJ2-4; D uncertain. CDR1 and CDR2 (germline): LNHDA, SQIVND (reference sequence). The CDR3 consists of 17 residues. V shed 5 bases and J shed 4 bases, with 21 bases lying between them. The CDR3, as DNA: TGTGCCAGTAGTCTCAACAGCATTGGTGGAATGAAAAACATTCAGTACTTC. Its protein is CASSLNSIGGMKNIQYF. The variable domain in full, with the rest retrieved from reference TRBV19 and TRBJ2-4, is DGGITQSPKYLFRKEGQNVTLSCEQNLNHDAMYWYRQDPGQGLRLIYYSQIVNDFQKGDIAEGYSVSREKKESFPLTVTSAQKNPTAFYLCASSLNSIGGMKNIQYFGAGTRLSVL.

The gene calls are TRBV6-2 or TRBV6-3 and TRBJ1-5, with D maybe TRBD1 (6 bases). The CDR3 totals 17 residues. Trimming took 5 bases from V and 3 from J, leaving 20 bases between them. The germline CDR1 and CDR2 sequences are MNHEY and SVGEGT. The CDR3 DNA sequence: TGTGCCAGCAGTCCACGGTCGGCAGGGGTTCCCAATCAGCCCCAGCATTTT. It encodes CASSPRSAGVPNQPQHF.

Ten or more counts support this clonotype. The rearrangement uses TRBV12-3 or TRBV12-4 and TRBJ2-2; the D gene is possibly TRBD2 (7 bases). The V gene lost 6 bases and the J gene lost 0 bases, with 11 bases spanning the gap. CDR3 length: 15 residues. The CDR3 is CASRGGGANTGELFF. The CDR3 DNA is TGTGCCAGCAGGGGGGGGGGCGCGAACACCGGGGAGCTGTTTTTT.

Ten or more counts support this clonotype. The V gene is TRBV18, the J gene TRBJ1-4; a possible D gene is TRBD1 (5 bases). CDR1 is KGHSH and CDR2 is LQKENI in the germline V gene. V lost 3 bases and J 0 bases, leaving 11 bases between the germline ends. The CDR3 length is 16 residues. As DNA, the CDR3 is TGTGCCAGCTCACCGCGCAGGGACCCAACTAATGAAAAACTGTTTTTT. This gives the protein CASSPRRDPTNEKLFF.

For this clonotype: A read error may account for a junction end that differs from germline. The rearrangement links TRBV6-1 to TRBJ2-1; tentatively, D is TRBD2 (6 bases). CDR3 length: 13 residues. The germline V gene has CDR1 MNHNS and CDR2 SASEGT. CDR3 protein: CARRLLAVNEQFF. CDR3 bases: TGTGCCCGCAGGTTGTTAGCGGTGAATGAGCAGTTCTTC.

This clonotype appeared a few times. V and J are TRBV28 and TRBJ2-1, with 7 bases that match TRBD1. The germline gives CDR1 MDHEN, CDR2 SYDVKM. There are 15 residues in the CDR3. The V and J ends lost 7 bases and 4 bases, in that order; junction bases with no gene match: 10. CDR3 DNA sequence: TGTGCCAGCACCCCTACAGGGGATAGTTACAATGAGCAGTTCTTC. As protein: CASTPTGDSYNEQFF.

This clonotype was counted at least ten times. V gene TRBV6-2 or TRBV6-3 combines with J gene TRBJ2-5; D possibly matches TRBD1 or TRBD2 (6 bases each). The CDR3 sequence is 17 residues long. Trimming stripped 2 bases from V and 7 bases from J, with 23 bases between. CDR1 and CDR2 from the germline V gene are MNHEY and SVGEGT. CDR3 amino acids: CASSYPISGAPPGTQYF. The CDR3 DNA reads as TGTGCCAGCAGTTACCCCATATCGGGGGCCCCACCAGGGACCCAGTACTTC.

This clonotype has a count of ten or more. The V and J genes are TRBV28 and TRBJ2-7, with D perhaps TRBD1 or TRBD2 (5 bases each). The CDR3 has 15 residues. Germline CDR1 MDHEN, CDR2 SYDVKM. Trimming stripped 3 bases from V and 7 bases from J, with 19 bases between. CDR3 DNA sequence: TGTGCCAGCAGTTTGTCCGGGACCGCTCGGCGGGAGCAGTACTTC. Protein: CASSLSGTARREQYF.

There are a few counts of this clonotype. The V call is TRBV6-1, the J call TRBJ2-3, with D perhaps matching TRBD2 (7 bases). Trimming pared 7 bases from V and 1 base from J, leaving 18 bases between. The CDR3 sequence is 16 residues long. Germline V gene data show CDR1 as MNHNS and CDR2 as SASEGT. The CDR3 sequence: CASKEGGRRGTDTQYF. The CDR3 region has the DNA TGTGCCAGCAAGGAGGGGGGGCGCAGGGGCACAGATACGCAGTATTTT.

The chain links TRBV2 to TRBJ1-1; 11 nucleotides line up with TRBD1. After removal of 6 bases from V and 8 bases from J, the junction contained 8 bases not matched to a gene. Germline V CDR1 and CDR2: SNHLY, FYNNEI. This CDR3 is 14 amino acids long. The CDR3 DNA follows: TGTGCCAGCAGCCTTACTGGGACAGGGGGGGAAGCTTTCTTT. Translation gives CASSLTGTGGEAFF.

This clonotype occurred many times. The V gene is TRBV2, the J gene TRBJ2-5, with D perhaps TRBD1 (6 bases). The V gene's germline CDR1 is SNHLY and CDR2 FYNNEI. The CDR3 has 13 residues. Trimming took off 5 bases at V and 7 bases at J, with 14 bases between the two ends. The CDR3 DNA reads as TGTGCCAGCAGTCCGGACAGCCGGGGGACCCAGTACTTC. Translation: CASSPDSRGTQYF.

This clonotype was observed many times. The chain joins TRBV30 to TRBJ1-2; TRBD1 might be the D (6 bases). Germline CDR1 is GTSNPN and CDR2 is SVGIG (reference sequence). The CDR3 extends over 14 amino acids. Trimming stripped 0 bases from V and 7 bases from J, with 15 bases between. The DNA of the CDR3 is TGTGCCTGGAGTGTATTGCAGGGGTTCGTTGGCTACACCTTC. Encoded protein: CAWSVLQGFVGYTF. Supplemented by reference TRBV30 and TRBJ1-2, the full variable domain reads SQTIHQWPATLVQPVGSPLSLECTVEGTSNPNLYWYRQAAGRGLQLLFYSVGIGQISSEVPQNLSASRPQDRQFILSSKKLLLSDSGFYLCAWSVLQGFVGYTFGSGTRLTVV.

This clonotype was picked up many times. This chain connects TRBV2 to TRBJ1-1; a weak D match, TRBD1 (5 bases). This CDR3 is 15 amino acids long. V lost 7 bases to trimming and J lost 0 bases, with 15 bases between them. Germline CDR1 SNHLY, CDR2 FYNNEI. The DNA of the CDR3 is TGTGCCAGCATCATAGGCGGGGGGATGAACACTGAAGCTTTCTTT. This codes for CASIIGGGMNTEAFF.

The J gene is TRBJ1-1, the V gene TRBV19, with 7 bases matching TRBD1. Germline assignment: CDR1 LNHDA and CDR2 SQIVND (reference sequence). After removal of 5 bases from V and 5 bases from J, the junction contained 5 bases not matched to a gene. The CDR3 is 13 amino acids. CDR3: CASSPMTGTEAFF. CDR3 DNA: TGTGCCAGTAGTCCAATGACAGGGACTGAAGCTTTCTTT.

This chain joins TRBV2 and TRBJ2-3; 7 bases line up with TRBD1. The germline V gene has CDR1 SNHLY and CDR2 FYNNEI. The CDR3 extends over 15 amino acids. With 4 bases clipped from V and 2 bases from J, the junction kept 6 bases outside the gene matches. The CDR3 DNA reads TGTGCCAGCAGTGCCGGGACAGCCGACACAGATACGCAGTATTTT. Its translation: CASSAGTADTDTQYF.

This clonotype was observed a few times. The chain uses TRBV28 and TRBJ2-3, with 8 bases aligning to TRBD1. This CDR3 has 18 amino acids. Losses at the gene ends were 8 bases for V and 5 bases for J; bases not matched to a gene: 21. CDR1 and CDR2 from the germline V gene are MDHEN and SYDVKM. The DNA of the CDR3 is TGTGCCAGCTGCCAGGGGGCAGGGGGACTTAGCCCCCTAGATACGCAGTATTTT. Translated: CASCQGAGGLSPLDTQYF.

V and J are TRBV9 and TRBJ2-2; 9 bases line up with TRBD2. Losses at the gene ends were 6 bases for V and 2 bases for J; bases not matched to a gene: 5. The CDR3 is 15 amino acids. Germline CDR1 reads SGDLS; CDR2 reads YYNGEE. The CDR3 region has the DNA TGTGCCAGCAAAGCGGGGGGAACTAACACCGGGGAGCTGTTTTTT. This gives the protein CASKAGGTNTGELFF. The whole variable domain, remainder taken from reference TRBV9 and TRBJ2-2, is DSGVTQTPKHLITATGQRVTLRCSPRSGDLSVYWYQQSLDQGLQFLIQYYNGEERAKGNILERFSAQQFPDLHSELNLSSLELGDSALYFCASKAGGTNTGELFFGEGSRLTVL.

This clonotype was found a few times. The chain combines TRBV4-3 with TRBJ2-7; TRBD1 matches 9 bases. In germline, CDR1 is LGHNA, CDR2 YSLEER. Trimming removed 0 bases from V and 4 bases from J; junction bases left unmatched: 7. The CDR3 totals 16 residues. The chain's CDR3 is CASSQDLLDRGYEQYF. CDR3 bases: TGCGCCAGCAGCCAAGATCTGTTGGACAGGGGTTACGAGCAGTACTTC.